This is a list of T cell receptor beta chains from one sample in a study of OX40 agonist ivuxolimab in advanced cancers. This table comes from immunoSEQ multiplex PCR, and its TCRdb copy is limited to in-frame clones, with some not included. The top ten hold 0.55% of the sample, which has about 120,000 clones, 80% to 90% seen once. The sequences come from CD4+ or CD8+ T cells sorted from blood, collected in a trial of the OX40 agonist ivuxolimab. All receptors come from an adult with an advanced solid tumor such as melanoma, head and neck, liver or kidney cancer. CDR3s include the opening cysteine and the closing phenylalanine or tryptophan. D genes are given only for firm matches. Rows give clone size only sometimes, using once, few, many, or a class for an expanded clone.

clone size: .
J gene: TRBJ1-1
D gene: .
V gene: TRBV30
CDR3 protein: CAWSARASGVGAFF
CDR3 DNA: TGTGCCTGGAGCGCAAGGGCTTCGGGCGTTGGAGCTTTCTTT

clone size: once
J gene: TRBJ2-5
D gene: TRBD2
V gene: TRBV9
CDR3 protein: CASSVAASGGETQYF
CDR3 DNA: TGTGCCAGCAGCGTAGCGGCTAGCGGGGGGGAGACCCAGTACTTC

clone size: .
J gene: TRBJ2-5
D gene: .
V gene: TRBV18
CDR3 protein: CASSPGVGETQYF
CDR3 DNA: TGTGCCAGCTCACCGGGAGTAGGCGAGACCCAGTACTTC

clone size: .
J gene: TRBJ2-3
D gene: .
V gene: TRBV5-1
CDR3 protein: CASRRADPQDTQYF
CDR3 DNA: TGCGCCAGCAGGCGGGCGGACCCCCAAGATACGCAGTATTTT

clone size: .
J gene: TRBJ2-7
D gene: .
V gene: TRBV7-9
CDR3 protein: CASSLDGSSYEQYF
CDR3 DNA: TGTGCCAGCAGCTTGGACGGAAGCTCCTACGAGCAGTACTTC

clone size: .
J gene: TRBJ2-7
D gene: .
V gene: TRBV30
CDR3 protein: CAWDRGSYEQYF
CDR3 DNA: TGTGCCTGGGATAGGGGATCTTACGAGCAGTACTTC

clone size: .
J gene: TRBJ2-6
D gene: .
V gene: TRBV5-1
CDR3 protein: CASGPSSGANVLTF
CDR3 DNA: TGCGCCAGCGGCCCCAGCTCTGGGGCCAACGTCCTGACTTTC

clone size: .
J gene: TRBJ2-5
D gene: TRBD2
V gene: TRBV4-2
CDR3 protein: CASSQSAGGPETQYF
CDR3 DNA: TGTGCCAGCAGCCAATCGGCGGGGGGGCCGGAGACCCAGTACTTC

clone size: .
J gene: TRBJ2-1
D gene: .
V gene: TRBV7-3
CDR3 protein: CASSLSSVGVRFGEQFF
CDR3 DNA: TGTGCCAGCAGCTTGTCCAGTGTGGGGGTGAGATTTGGGGAGCAGTTCTTC

clone size: .
J gene: TRBJ1-6
D gene: .
V gene: TRBV6-1
CDR3 protein: CASSDHRVDFLHF
CDR3 DNA: TGTGCCAGCAGTGATCACAGGGTGGACTTCCTCCACTTT

clone size: .
J gene: TRBJ2-5
D gene: TRBD1
V gene: TRBV19
CDR3 protein: CASRKGAGVSAETQYF
CDR3 DNA: TGTGCCAGCAGAAAGGGGGCAGGAGTCTCAGCGGAGACCCAGTACTTC

clone size: .
J gene: TRBJ2-7
D gene: TRBD1
V gene: TRBV30
CDR3 protein: CAWSVQGEQYF
CDR3 DNA: TGTGCCTGGAGTGTACAGGGGGAGCAGTACTTC

clone size: .
J gene: TRBJ2-1
D gene: .
V gene: TRBV15
CDR3 protein: CATSRGVYNEQFF
CDR3 DNA: TGTGCCACCAGCAGAGGCGTTTACAATGAGCAGTTCTTC

clone size: .
J gene: TRBJ2-5
D gene: .
V gene: TRBV10-1
CDR3 protein: CASSDFGGQTQYF
CDR3 DNA: TGCGCCAGCAGTGATTTTGGAGGGCAGACCCAGTACTTC

clone size: .
J gene: TRBJ1-2
D gene: .
V gene: TRBV30
CDR3 protein: CAWGQPLNYGYTF
CDR3 DNA: TGTGCCTGGGGACAGCCGCTTAACTATGGCTACACCTTC

clone size: .
J gene: TRBJ2-3
D gene: TRBD2
V gene: TRBV11-3
CDR3 protein: CASSVGLGDTQYF
CDR3 DNA: TGTGCCAGCAGCGTCGGACTAGGAGATACGCAGTATTTT

clone size: once
J gene: TRBJ1-1
D gene: .
V gene: TRBV30
CDR3 protein: CAWSVRGGTEAFF
CDR3 DNA: TGTGCCTGGAGTGTACGGGGTGGCACTGAAGCTTTCTTT

clone size: .
J gene: TRBJ2-5
D gene: .
V gene: TRBV7-7
CDR3 protein: CASSSYPLPETQYF
CDR3 DNA: TGTGCCAGCAGCTCATATCCCCTACCAGAGACCCAGTACTTC

clone size: .
J gene: TRBJ2-1
D gene: .
V gene: TRBV12-1
CDR3 protein: CASSPPRDRGFVEQFF
CDR3 DNA: TGTGCCAGCAGCCCTCCCCGGGACAGGGGATTCGTCGAGCAGTTCTTC

clone size: .
J gene: TRBJ2-5
D gene: .
V gene: TRBV11-2
CDR3 protein: CASSQPGAGSVGTQYF
CDR3 DNA: TGTGCCAGCAGCCAACCGGGGGCAGGGTCAGTTGGGACCCAGTACTTC

clone size: .
J gene: TRBJ1-3
D gene: TRBD1
V gene: TRBV5-1
CDR3 protein: CASRGTGSGGNTIYF
CDR3 DNA: TGCGCCAGCAGGGGGACAGGGTCGGGAGGAAACACCATATATTTT

clone size: .
J gene: TRBJ2-2
D gene: TRBD1
V gene: TRBV5-4
CDR3 protein: CASSFGTGGTILNTGELFF
CDR3 DNA: TGTGCCAGCAGCTTTGGGACAGGGGGGACGATTTTGAACACCGGGGAGCTGTTTTTT

clone size: once
J gene: TRBJ2-7
D gene: TRBD1
V gene: TRBV28
CDR3 protein: CASSPGQGTAVAYEQYF
CDR3 DNA: TGTGCCAGCAGTCCCGGACAGGGAACAGCGGTGGCCTACGAGCAGTACTTC

clone size: .
J gene: TRBJ2-7
D gene: .
V gene: TRBV7-9
CDR3 protein: CASSLDSGPYEQYF
CDR3 DNA: TGTGCCAGCAGCTTAGACTCAGGGCCCTACGAGCAGTACTTC

clone size: .
J gene: TRBJ2-2
D gene: TRBD1
V gene: TRBV9
CDR3 protein: CASSVGRDRGLGELFF
CDR3 DNA: TGTGCCAGCAGCGTAGGCCGGGACAGGGGGCTCGGGGAGCTGTTTTTT

clone size: .
J gene: TRBJ2-7
D gene: TRBD1
V gene: TRBV6-6
CDR3 protein: CASSGLGQGYEQYF
CDR3 DNA: TGTGCCAGCAGTGGCCTGGGACAGGGCTACGAGCAGTACTTC

clone size: .
J gene: TRBJ2-7
D gene: .
V gene: TRBV14
CDR3 protein: CASSRHETGYEQYF
CDR3 DNA: TGTGCCAGCAGCCGGCATGAGACAGGCTACGAGCAGTACTTC

clone size: .
J gene: TRBJ2-2
D gene: .
V gene: TRBV10-3
CDR3 protein: CAISEVGGSGELFF
CDR3 DNA: TGTGCCATCAGTGAGGTGGGAGGATCCGGGGAGCTGTTTTTT

clone size: .
J gene: TRBJ2-2
D gene: .
V gene: TRBV2
CDR3 protein: CASKPIVGVHTGELFF
CDR3 DNA: TGTGCCAGCAAACCTATTGTGGGGGTTCACACCGGGGAGCTGTTTTTT

clone size: .
J gene: TRBJ2-5
D gene: .
V gene: TRBV12-2
CDR3 protein: CASRSLGNPKGTQYF
CDR3 DNA: TGTGCAAGTCGCTCCTTGGGGAATCCGAAGGGGACCCAGTACTTC

clone size: .
J gene: TRBJ2-4
D gene: .
V gene: TRBV28
CDR3 protein: CASSGELIKNIQYF
CDR3 DNA: TGTGCCAGCAGCGGAGAACTGATCAAAAACATTCAGTACTTC

clone size: .
J gene: TRBJ2-1
D gene: .
V gene: TRBV7-9
CDR3 protein: CASSLRGSSYNEQFF
CDR3 DNA: TGTGCCAGCAGCCTACGGGGCAGCTCCTACAATGAGCAGTTCTTC

clone size: .
J gene: TRBJ2-5
D gene: TRBD2
V gene: TRBV2
CDR3 protein: CASALRGGVETQYF
CDR3 DNA: TGTGCCAGCGCGCTGCGGGGGGGCGTGGAGACCCAGTACTTC

clone size: .
J gene: TRBJ1-4
D gene: .
V gene: TRBV2
CDR3 protein: CASNVGREKLFF
CDR3 DNA: TGTGCCAGCAATGTAGGACGTGAAAAACTGTTTTTT

clone size: .
J gene: TRBJ2-3
D gene: TRBD2
V gene: TRBV5-1
CDR3 protein: CASSPTSGGLTSTDTQYF
CDR3 DNA: TGCGCCAGCAGCCCGACTAGCGGGGGCTTAACTAGCACAGATACGCAGTATTTT

clone size: .
J gene: TRBJ2-7
D gene: TRBD1
V gene: TRBV4-3
CDR3 protein: CASSQNPDRGYEQYF
CDR3 DNA: TGCGCCAGCAGCCAAAATCCCGACAGGGGCTACGAGCAGTACTTC

clone size: .
J gene: TRBJ2-5
D gene: .
V gene: TRBV6-1
CDR3 protein: CASSEWGTGKGTQYF
CDR3 DNA: TGTGCCAGCAGTGAGTGGGGAACAGGGAAGGGGACCCAGTACTTC

clone size: few
J gene: TRBJ1-1
D gene: .
V gene: TRBV6-5
CDR3 protein: CASSYSDNEAFF
CDR3 DNA: TGTGCCAGCAGTTACTCGGATAATGAAGCTTTCTTT

clone size: .
J gene: TRBJ2-5
D gene: .
V gene: TRBV18
CDR3 protein: CASSPQETQYF
CDR3 DNA: TGTGCCAGCTCACCTCAAGAGACCCAGTACTTC

clone size: .
J gene: TRBJ2-7
D gene: TRBD1
V gene: TRBV6-5
CDR3 protein: CASWLPGTGTYEQYF
CDR3 DNA: TGTGCCAGCTGGTTACCCGGGACAGGGACCTACGAGCAGTACTTC

clone size: .
J gene: TRBJ2-1
D gene: .
V gene: TRBV6-1
CDR3 protein: CASRGWGPPNEQFF
CDR3 DNA: TGTGCCAGCAGGGGATGGGGACCGCCAAATGAGCAGTTCTTC

clone size: .
J gene: TRBJ2-5
D gene: TRBD2
V gene: TRBV5-4
CDR3 protein: CASSFSGGEKTQYF
CDR3 DNA: TGTGCCAGCAGTTTTAGCGGGGGGGAAAAGACCCAGTACTTC

clone size: .
J gene: TRBJ1-1
D gene: TRBD1
V gene: TRBV28
CDR3 protein: CASSSSGQVIGAFF
CDR3 DNA: TGTGCCAGCAGTTCTTCTGGACAGGTGATCGGAGCTTTCTTT

clone size: .
J gene: TRBJ2-7
D gene: .
V gene: TRBV28
CDR3 protein: CASSPGPYEQYF
CDR3 DNA: TGTGCCAGCAGTCCAGGGCCCTACGAGCAGTACTTC

clone size: .
J gene: TRBJ2-1
D gene: .
V gene: TRBV5-4
CDR3 protein: CASRGPTTGTSYNEQFF
CDR3 DNA: TGTGCCAGCAGAGGTCCTACAACAGGGACCTCTTACAATGAGCAGTTCTTC

clone size: .
J gene: TRBJ1-2
D gene: .
V gene: TRBV28
CDR3 protein: CASSPSGGGPDGYTF
CDR3 DNA: TGTGCCAGCAGTCCGTCGGGCGGGGGGCCGGATGGCTACACCTTC

clone size: .
J gene: TRBJ1-2
D gene: TRBD1
V gene: TRBV6-5
CDR3 protein: CASSSGQGSYGYTF
CDR3 DNA: TGTGCCAGCAGTTCGGGACAGGGGTCATATGGCTACACCTTC

clone size: .
J gene: TRBJ1-6
D gene: .
V gene: TRBV5-6
CDR3 protein: CASRAQLMNSPLHF
CDR3 DNA: TGTGCCAGCAGAGCGCAACTGATGAATTCACCCCTCCACTTT

clone size: .
J gene: TRBJ2-5
D gene: .
V gene: TRBV6-4
CDR3 protein: CASSDQPEVGGKETQYF
CDR3 DNA: TGTGCCAGCAGTGACCAACCCGAGGTAGGAGGAAAAGAGACCCAGTACTTC

clone size: .
J gene: TRBJ2-1
D gene: .
V gene: TRBV5-1
CDR3 protein: CASSNEEGPTSLLSSYNEQFF
CDR3 DNA: TGCGCCAGCAGCAATGAAGAGGGGCCAACCTCGCTCTTGAGCTCCTACAATGAGCAGTTCTTC

clone size: .
J gene: TRBJ2-3
D gene: .
V gene: TRBV5-1
CDR3 protein: CASSLATIRGTDTQYF
CDR3 DNA: TGCGCCAGCAGCTTGGCCACGATTAGGGGCACAGATACGCAGTATTTT

clone size: .
J gene: TRBJ2-3
D gene: TRBD2
V gene: TRBV7-6
CDR3 protein: CASSLGASGRGDTQYF
CDR3 DNA: TGTGCCAGCAGCTTAGGGGCTAGCGGGCGAGGGGATACGCAGTATTTT

clone size: once
J gene: TRBJ2-3
D gene: TRBD1
V gene: TRBV4-1
CDR3 protein: CASSQGTGGNTDTQYF
CDR3 DNA: TGCGCCAGCAGCCAGGGTACAGGGGGGAACACAGATACGCAGTATTTT

clone size: .
J gene: TRBJ1-2
D gene: .
V gene: TRBV6-5
CDR3 protein: CASREEGEGYTF
CDR3 DNA: TGTGCCAGCAGGGAGGAGGGAGAAGGCTACACCTTC

clone size: .
J gene: TRBJ1-6
D gene: .
V gene: TRBV6-5
CDR3 protein: CASGFYNSPLHF
CDR3 DNA: TGTGCCAGCGGATTCTATAATTCACCCCTCCACTTT

clone size: .
J gene: TRBJ1-2
D gene: .
V gene: TRBV18
CDR3 protein: CASSPGGNYGYTF
CDR3 DNA: TGTGCCAGCTCACCGGGCGGGAACTATGGCTACACCTTC

clone size: .
J gene: TRBJ2-5
D gene: .
V gene: TRBV7-2
CDR3 protein: CASSLEALRETQYF
CDR3 DNA: TGTGCCAGCAGCTTAGAGGCCCTGCGCGAGACCCAGTACTTC

clone size: .
J gene: TRBJ2-4
D gene: .
V gene: TRBV27
CDR3 protein: CASRGRGVNIQYF
CDR3 DNA: TGTGCCAGCCGGGGGAGAGGGGTAAACATTCAGTACTTC